The 32 T cell receptor beta chains presented below share a single source sample, sequenced in a study of response to subunit inactivated influenza vaccine. Using its own MiXCR run on the RT-PCR reads, TCRdb lists one record per CDR3 protein. The table lists about 700,000 distinct CDR3 sequences, 15% to 18% of them singletons. This specimen consisted of PBMCs from blood, obtained 11 to 12 days after vaccination. These receptors all come from a man aged 50-59 years who received an inactivated influenza vaccine.

V gene TRBV14 combines with J gene TRBJ2-3; 10 bases map to TRBD2. This CDR3 region has 16 residues. Trimming at V came to 5 bases and at J to 2 bases, leaving 7 bases not matched to a gene. CDR1 is SGHDN, CDR2 FVKESK, per germline. The CDR3 nucleotides are TGTGCCAGCAGCTTCTGGACTAGCGGATACACAGATACGCAGTATTTT. Translating gives CASSFWTSGYTDTQYF.

This chain connects TRBV27 to TRBJ2-3, with 12 bases lining up with TRBD2. V lost 5 bases to trimming and J lost 4 bases; unmatched junction nucleotides: 7. This CDR3 spans 16 amino acids. Germline assignment: CDR1 MNHEY and CDR2 SMNVEV (reference sequence). The CDR3 DNA is TGTGCCAGCAGTCGCCATACTAGCGGGAGGCCAGATACGCAGTATTTT. Translating it yields CASSRHTSGRPDTQYF.

This clonotype showed up just a few times. The genes are TRBV12-3 or TRBV12-4 and TRBJ2-5; TRBD1 aligns across 9 bases. The trim removed 6 bases at V and 0 bases at J, leaving 8 bases unmatched. The CDR3 length is 16 residues. CDR3 sequence reads: CASSGRTGVDQETQYF. The CDR3 bases are TGTGCCAGCAGCGGACGGACAGGGGTGGACCAAGAGACCCAGTACTTC.

This rearrangement joins TRBV7-2 to TRBJ2-1; no clear D gene. The CDR3 is 14 amino acids. V lost 5 bases and J 7 bases, leaving 15 bases between the germline ends. The germline V gene has CDR1 SGHTA and CDR2 FQGNSA. CDR3 residues: CASSLGPSPNEQFF. The DNA for the CDR3 is TGTGCCAGCAGCCTGGGCCCTTCCCCTAATGAGCAGTTCTTC.

In this sample, this clonotype turned up a few times. V and J are TRBV11-2 and TRBJ2-3; 12 nucleotides agree with TRBD2. The germline gives CDR1 SGHAT, CDR2 FQNNGV. V dropped 11 bases and J dropped 5; count of bases not matched to a gene: 14. The CDR3 consists of 16 residues. CDR3 region: CAGGLAGLNSGDTQYF. In nucleotides, the CDR3 is TGTGCCGGCGGACTAGCGGGGCTCAACAGTGGAGATACGCAGTATTTT.

This clonotype was counted between two and nine times. DNA for the CDR3: TGCGCCAGCAGCCAAGATGGGTATTCACCCCTCCACTTT. This sequence encodes CASSQDGYSPLHF. The genes are TRBV4-3 and TRBJ1-6, with D unresolved. There are 13 residues in the CDR3. CDR1 and CDR2 from the germline V gene are LGHNA and YSLEER. With 0 bases removed from V and 8 bases from J, the gap between germline ends came to 5 bases.

Only a few counts were recorded for this clonotype. The V gene is TRBV3-1, the J gene TRBJ2-5; the D gene is possibly TRBD2 (6 bases). The germline V gene encodes CDR1 LGHDT and CDR2 YNNKEL (reference sequence). Trimming shortened V by 0 bases and J by 2 bases, and 13 bases separated the two germline ends. This CDR3 comprises 16 residues. CDR3 amino acids: CASSQDFGGGQETQYF. As DNA, the CDR3 is TGTGCCAGCAGCCAAGATTTCGGGGGAGGACAAGAGACCCAGTACTTC.

This clonotype was counted a few times. The V gene is TRBV20-1, the J gene TRBJ2-5; 9 bases are a match to TRBD1. V was clipped by 0 bases and J by 3 bases; unmatched bases: 8. Germline V gene sequence: CDR1 DFQATT, CDR2 SNEGSKA (reference sequence). This CDR3 has 16 amino acids. The CDR3 nucleotides read TGCAGTGCTAGAGATTTGTTTGACAGGGGGAAAGAGACCCAGTACTTC. Protein product: CSARDLFDRGKETQYF.

This chain uses TRBV4-1 with TRBJ2-7; the D is unclear. The CDR3 is 15 amino acids. Germline V gene data show CDR1 as MGHRA and CDR2 as YSYEKL. Trimming cost V 5 bases and J 0 bases, with 14 bases left between them. The CDR3 nucleotides read TGCGCCAGCAGCTCAAGGGCAGGTAGCTCCTACGAGCAGTACTTC. Amino acid sequence: CASSSRAGSSYEQYF.

This clonotype was recorded at least ten times. This chain joins TRBV11-2 and TRBJ2-5; 8 nucleotides agree with TRBD2. With 10 bases clipped from V and 5 bases from J, the junction kept 15 bases outside the gene matches. CDR3 length: 15 residues. In germline, CDR1 is SGHAT, CDR2 FQNNGV. The CDR3 DNA follows: TGTGCCACCAACACGAGGGGACTAGATGCGGAGACCCAGTACTTC. This gives the protein CATNTRGLDAETQYF.

There are a few counts of this clonotype. V is TRBV28 and J is TRBJ2-1; 11 bases match TRBD2. Germline-derived CDR1 and CDR2 are MDHEN and SYDVKM. The length of the CDR3 is 15 residues. J lost 9 bases, V lost 4 bases, and 8 bases had no gene match. CDR3 bases: TGTGCCAGCAGTTCCGGGACTAGCGGATTTCGTGAGCAGTTCTTC. Residues: CASSSGTSGFREQFF.

The V and J genes are TRBV5-1 and TRBJ1-2; D may be TRBD1 (6 bases). The CDR3 sequence is 15 residues long. The germline V gene encodes CDR1 SGHRS and CDR2 YFSETQ. The V end lost 3 bases, the J end lost 0 bases, and 12 bases lay between the germline ends. The CDR3: CASSSGQRANYGYTF. CDR3 coding DNA: TGCGCCAGCAGCTCTGGACAGAGAGCTAACTATGGCTACACCTTC.

This clonotype showed up many times. V gene TRBV6-5 combines with J gene TRBJ1-5, with 7 bases identical to TRBD1. Germline V gene data show CDR1 as MNHEY and CDR2 as SVGAGI. The CDR3 runs to 15 residues. V shed 2 bases and J 4 bases; nucleotides not matched to a gene: 5. The CDR3 nucleotides are TGTGCCAGCAGTTACGGGGCAGGGGGTAATCAGCCCCAGCATTTT. Its protein is CASSYGAGGNQPQHF.

This clonotype was seen only a few times. This chain uses TRBV28 with TRBJ2-2, with TRBD1 matching over 7 bases. Germline V gene data show CDR1 as MDHEN and CDR2 as SYDVKM. Unmatched junction bases numbered 9, after V lost 6 bases and J lost 2 bases. This CDR3 has 16 residues. Here the CDR3 reads CASRLGRGINTGELFF. The CDR3 DNA reads as TGTGCCAGCAGGCTAGGCAGGGGGATAAACACCGGGGAGCTGTTTTTT.

This clonotype has more than one count but fewer than ten. This chain connects TRBV12-3 or TRBV12-4 to TRBJ2-1; 7 nucleotides align to TRBD2. J gave up 0 bases and V 5 bases, and 13 bases lay outside the gene matches. The CDR3 runs to 18 residues. CDR3 nucleotide sequence: TGTGCCAGCAGTACGAAAAGGGCGGGAGATAGCTCCTACAATGAGCAGTTCTTC. Translated: CASSTKRAGDSSYNEQFF.

The chain joins TRBV12-3 or TRBV12-4 to TRBJ1-3; D is unresolved. CDR3 length: 14 amino acids. V was trimmed by 3 bases and J by 0 bases, leaving 6 bases between them. This CDR3 reads CASSFTASGNTIYF. DNA of the CDR3: TGTGCCAGCAGTTTTACAGCCTCTGGAAACACCATATATTTT.

This clonotype has at least ten counts. CDR3 sequence: CASSLFVTTDTQYF. The CDR3 bases are TGTGCCAGCAGTTTATTTGTCACGACAGATACGCAGTATTTT. The rearrangement joins TRBV28 to TRBJ2-3, with D hard to call. The CDR3 has 14 residues. V lost 1 base and J lost 3, with 8 bases in between. Germline CDR1 reads MDHEN; CDR2 reads SYDVKM.

CDR3 in amino acids: CASSQERRDNQPQHF. The CDR3 region has the DNA TGTGCCAGCAGCCAAGAGCGGAGGGACAATCAGCCCCAGCATTTT. The gene calls are TRBV4-2 and TRBJ1-5; no reliable D call. With 0 bases removed from V and 3 bases from J, the gap between germline ends came to 9 bases. The germline gives CDR1 LGHNA, CDR2 YNFKEQ. CDR3 length: 15 amino acids.

This clonotype was counted only a few times. The gene calls are TRBV7-2 and TRBJ2-3; 9 bases align to TRBD2. V was clipped by 4 bases and J by 11 bases; unmatched bases: 10. Per the germline V gene, CDR1 is SGHTA and CDR2 is FQGNSA. The CDR3 sequence is 14 residues long. CDR3 sequence: CASSYSGRGIGQYF. The CDR3 DNA sequence: TGTGCCAGCAGCTATAGCGGGAGAGGTATTGGGCAGTATTTT.

The chain joins TRBV5-1 to TRBJ2-5; TRBD1 might be the D (5 bases). Trimming took off 0 bases at V and 6 bases at J, with 12 bases between the two ends. The CDR3 covers 14 residues. CDR1 is SGHRS and CDR2 is YFSETQ in the germline V gene. CDR3 bases: TGCGCCAGCAGCTTGGAATGGGGCGGTAAGACCCAGTACTTC. Translating gives CASSLEWGGKTQYF. The full variable domain, completed using reference TRBV5-1 and TRBJ2-5, is KAGVTQTPRYLIKTRGQQVTLSCSPISGHRSVSWYQQTPGQGLQFLFEYFSETQRNKGNFPGRFSGRQFSNSRSEMNVSTLELGDSALYLCASSLEWGGKTQYFGPGTRLLVL.

This rearrangement joins TRBV5-6 to TRBJ2-7; 7 bases are shared with TRBD2. Germline V gives CDR1 SGHDT, CDR2 YYEEEE. J lost 2 bases, V lost 5 bases, and 10 bases had no gene match. This CDR3 spans 15 amino acids. DNA for the CDR3: TGTGCCAGCAGGGACGCCGGGACTACTACCTACGAGCAGTACTTC. Residues: CASRDAGTTTYEQYF.

This clonotype was observed at least ten times. This chain joins TRBV20-1 and TRBJ2-7, with D possibly TRBD2 on 5 matching bases. Trimming cost V 4 bases and J 1 base, with 11 bases left between them. The CDR3 has 13 residues. Germline V gene data show CDR1 as DFQATT and CDR2 as SNEGSKA (reference sequence). The CDR3 loop reads CSATSGGSYEQYF. The CDR3 nucleotides read TGCAGTGCTACGAGCGGCGGTTCCTACGAGCAGTACTTC.

This clonotype came up many times. The rearrangement uses TRBV27 and TRBJ2-3; D is unclear. CDR1 and CDR2 from the germline V gene are MNHEY and SMNVEV (reference sequence). Trimming cost V 6 bases and J 3 bases, with 10 bases left between them. CDR3 length: 13 residues. The chain's CDR3 is CASSRLGTDTQYF. CDR3 DNA sequence: TGTGCCAGCAGCCGGTTGGGGACAGATACGCAGTATTTT.

V gene TRBV20-1 combines with J gene TRBJ2-3, with TRBD1 identical over 11 bases. The length of the CDR3 is 14 residues. The ends lost 5 bases at V and 7 bases at J; junction bases unmatched: 8. Germline V lookup: CDR1 DFQATT, CDR2 SNEGSKA (reference sequence). CDR3 region: CSAEDRGRLYTQYF. In DNA form, the CDR3 reads TGCAGTGCTGAGGACAGGGGGCGCTTATATACGCAGTATTTT.

The chain carries TRBV12-3 or TRBV12-4 and TRBJ1-1; weak D call: TRBD1 (5 bases). The CDR3 is 13 amino acids. V was pared by 5 bases and J by 2 bases, with 9 bases between. The CDR3 sequence is CASSTRVNTEAFF. The DNA of the CDR3 is TGTGCCAGCAGTACCAGGGTAAACACTGAAGCTTTCTTT.

This clonotype was seen more than once but under ten times. The genes are TRBV20-1 and TRBJ2-7, with 11 bases lining up with TRBD2. With 5 bases clipped from V and 6 bases from J, the junction kept 15 bases outside the gene matches. Germline V gene data show CDR1 as DFQATT and CDR2 as SNEGSKA (reference sequence). CDR3 size: 16 residues. The CDR3 spells CSALLPGGLAGGEQYF. The CDR3 DNA follows: TGCAGTGCTCTCCTTCCCGGAGGACTAGCGGGTGGCGAGCAGTACTTC.

J is TRBJ2-2 and V is TRBV7-6; D is unclear. This CDR3 is built from 14 residues. Trimming removed 0 bases from V and 11 bases from J, with 13 bases in between. CDR1 is SGHVS, CDR2 FNYEAQ, per germline. CDR3: CASSLAWAQDELFF. The CDR3 nucleotides are TGTGCCAGCAGCTTAGCTTGGGCGCAGGATGAGCTGTTTTTT.

This clonotype showed up just a few times. In DNA form, the CDR3 reads TGTGCCAGCAGTTGGTTTGAGATTTGGGACAGGGCCTCCAGCACAGATACGCAGTATTTT. Translated, it gives CASSWFEIWDRASSTDTQYF. The V and J genes are TRBV6-2 or TRBV6-3 and TRBJ2-3, with 9 bases aligning to TRBD1. The CDR3 consists of 20 residues. The trim removed 4 bases at V and 0 bases at J, leaving 17 bases unmatched. Germline CDR1 is MNHEY and CDR2 is SVGEGT.

The genes are TRBV20-1 and TRBJ1-2, with TRBD1 matching over 11 bases. V dropped 6 bases and J dropped 7; count of bases not matched to a gene: 7. This CDR3 has 13 amino acids. Per the germline V gene, CDR1 is DFQATT and CDR2 is SNEGSKA (reference sequence). Here the CDR3 reads CSATDRGRRGYTF. Here the CDR3 DNA reads TGCAGTGCCACGGACAGGGGGCGTCGTGGCTACACCTTC.

This clonotype was counted only a few times. J is TRBJ1-1 and V is TRBV5-5, with D possibly TRBD1 on 5 matching bases. CDR3 size: 15 residues. Germline V gene data show CDR1 as SGHKS and CDR2 as YYEKEE (reference sequence). Trimming left V 4 bases short and J 7 bases short, with 20 bases between. CDR3 residues: CASSPLGAGGNEAFF. CDR3 nucleotide sequence: TGTGCCAGCAGCCCCCTCGGTGCCGGGGGTAATGAAGCTTTCTTT.

The chain uses TRBV20-1 and TRBJ2-5, with 12 bases aligning to TRBD2. From germline, CDR1 is DFQATT and CDR2 SNEGSKA (reference sequence). The CDR3 totals 18 residues. V dropped 0 bases and J dropped 1; count of bases not matched to a gene: 9. CDR3 sequence reads: CSARDRSSGRAGQETQYF. The CDR3 DNA reads as TGCAGTGCTAGAGATCGGTCTAGCGGGAGGGCCGGCCAAGAGACCCAGTACTTC.

V and J are TRBV6-1 and TRBJ2-5, with D possibly being TRBD1 (6 bases). The germline V gene encodes CDR1 MNHNS and CDR2 SASEGT. The CDR3 runs to 15 residues. V lost 6 bases to trimming and J lost 2 bases, with 16 bases between them. The CDR3 region is CASRASPGQQETQYF. In DNA form, the CDR3 reads TGTGCCAGCAGAGCGTCCCCGGGACAACAAGAGACCCAGTACTTC.